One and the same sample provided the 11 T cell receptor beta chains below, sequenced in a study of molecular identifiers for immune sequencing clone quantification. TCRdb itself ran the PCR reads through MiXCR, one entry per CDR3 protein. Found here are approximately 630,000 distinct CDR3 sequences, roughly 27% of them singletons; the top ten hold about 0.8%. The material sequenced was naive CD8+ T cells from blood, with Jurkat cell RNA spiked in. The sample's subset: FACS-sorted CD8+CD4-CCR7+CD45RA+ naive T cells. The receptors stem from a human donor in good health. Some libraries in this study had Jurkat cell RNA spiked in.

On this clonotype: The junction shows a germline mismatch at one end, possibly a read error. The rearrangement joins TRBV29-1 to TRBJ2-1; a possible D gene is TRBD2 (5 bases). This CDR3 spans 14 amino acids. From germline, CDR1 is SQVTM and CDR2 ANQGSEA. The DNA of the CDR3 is TGCAGCGCTGGCCGGCCGGGGTCCTACAATGAGCGGTTCTTC. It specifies CSAGRPGSYNERFF.

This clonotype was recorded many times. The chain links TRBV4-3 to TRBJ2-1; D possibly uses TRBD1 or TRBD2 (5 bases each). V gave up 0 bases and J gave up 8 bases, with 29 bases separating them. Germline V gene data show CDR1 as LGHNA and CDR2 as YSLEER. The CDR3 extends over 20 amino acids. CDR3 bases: TGCGCCAGCAGCCAAGACTCAGGGAGTTTGATGCAGGTGGAGGTTGATGAGCAGTTCTTC. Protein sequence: CASSQDSGSLMQVEVDEQFF.

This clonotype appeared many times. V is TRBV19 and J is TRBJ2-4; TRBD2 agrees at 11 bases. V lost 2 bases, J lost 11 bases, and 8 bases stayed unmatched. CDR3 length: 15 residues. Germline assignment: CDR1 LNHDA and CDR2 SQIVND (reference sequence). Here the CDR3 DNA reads TGTGCCAGTAGTATACACACTAGCGGGGGAACCTTTCAGTACTTC. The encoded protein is CASSIHTSGGTFQYF.

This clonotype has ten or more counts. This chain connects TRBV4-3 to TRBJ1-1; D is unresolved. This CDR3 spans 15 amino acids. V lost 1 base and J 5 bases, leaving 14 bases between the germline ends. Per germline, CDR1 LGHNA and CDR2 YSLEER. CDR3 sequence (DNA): TGCGCCAGCAGCCAAGGAAGCTACAGCGGGACTGAAGCTTTCTTT. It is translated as CASSQGSYSGTEAFF.

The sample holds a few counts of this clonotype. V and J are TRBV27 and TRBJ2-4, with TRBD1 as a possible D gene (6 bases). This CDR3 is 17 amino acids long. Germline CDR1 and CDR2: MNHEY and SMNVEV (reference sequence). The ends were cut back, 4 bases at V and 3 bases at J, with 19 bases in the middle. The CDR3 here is CASSSKSGARGKNIQYF. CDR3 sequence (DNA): TGTGCCAGCAGTTCCAAATCCGGGGCCAGGGGCAAAAACATTCAGTACTTC.

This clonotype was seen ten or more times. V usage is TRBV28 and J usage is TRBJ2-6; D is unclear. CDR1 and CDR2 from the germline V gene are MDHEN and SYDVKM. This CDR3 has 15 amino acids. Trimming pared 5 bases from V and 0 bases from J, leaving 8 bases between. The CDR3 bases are TGTGCCAGCAGTCTCCTTTACTCTGGGGCCAACGTCCTGACTTTC. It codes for CASSLLYSGANVLTF.

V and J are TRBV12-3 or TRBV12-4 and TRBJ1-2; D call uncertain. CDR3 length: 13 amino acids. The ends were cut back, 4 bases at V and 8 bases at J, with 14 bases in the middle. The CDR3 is CASSYTDWTGYTF. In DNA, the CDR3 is TGTGCCAGCAGTTACACTGACTGGACCGGCTACACCTTC.

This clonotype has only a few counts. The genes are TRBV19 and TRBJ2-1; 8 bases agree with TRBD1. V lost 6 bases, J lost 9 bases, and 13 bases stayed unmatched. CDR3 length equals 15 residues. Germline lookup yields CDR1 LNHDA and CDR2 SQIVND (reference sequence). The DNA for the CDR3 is TGTGCCAGTAGCCTTCCCTGGACAGGGTTTGGTGAGCAGTTCTTC. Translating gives CASSLPWTGFGEQFF.

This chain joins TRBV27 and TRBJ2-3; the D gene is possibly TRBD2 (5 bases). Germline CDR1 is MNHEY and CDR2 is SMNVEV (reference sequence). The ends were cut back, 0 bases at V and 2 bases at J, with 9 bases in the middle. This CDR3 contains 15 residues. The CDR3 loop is CASSLSVDSTDTQYF. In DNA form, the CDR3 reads TGTGCCAGCAGTTTATCGGTGGACTCCACAGATACGCAGTATTTT.

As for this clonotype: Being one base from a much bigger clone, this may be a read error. In DNA form, the CDR3 reads TGCGCCAGCAGCCAAGTCGGACAGGGGGACACTGAAGCTTTCTTT. It encodes CASSQVGQGDTEAFF. V usage is TRBV4-1 and J usage is TRBJ1-1, with 10 bases aligning to TRBD1. This CDR3 region has 15 residues. In germline, CDR1 is MGHRA, CDR2 YSYEKL. J was trimmed by 3 bases and V by 1 base; bases with no gene match: 2.

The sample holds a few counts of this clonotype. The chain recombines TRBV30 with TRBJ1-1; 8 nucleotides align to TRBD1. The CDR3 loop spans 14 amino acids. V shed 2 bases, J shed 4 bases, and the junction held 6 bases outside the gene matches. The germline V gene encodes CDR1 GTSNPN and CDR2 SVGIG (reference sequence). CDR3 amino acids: CAWSTGQGITEAFF. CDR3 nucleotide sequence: TGTGCCTGGAGTACCGGACAGGGTATCACTGAAGCTTTCTTT.